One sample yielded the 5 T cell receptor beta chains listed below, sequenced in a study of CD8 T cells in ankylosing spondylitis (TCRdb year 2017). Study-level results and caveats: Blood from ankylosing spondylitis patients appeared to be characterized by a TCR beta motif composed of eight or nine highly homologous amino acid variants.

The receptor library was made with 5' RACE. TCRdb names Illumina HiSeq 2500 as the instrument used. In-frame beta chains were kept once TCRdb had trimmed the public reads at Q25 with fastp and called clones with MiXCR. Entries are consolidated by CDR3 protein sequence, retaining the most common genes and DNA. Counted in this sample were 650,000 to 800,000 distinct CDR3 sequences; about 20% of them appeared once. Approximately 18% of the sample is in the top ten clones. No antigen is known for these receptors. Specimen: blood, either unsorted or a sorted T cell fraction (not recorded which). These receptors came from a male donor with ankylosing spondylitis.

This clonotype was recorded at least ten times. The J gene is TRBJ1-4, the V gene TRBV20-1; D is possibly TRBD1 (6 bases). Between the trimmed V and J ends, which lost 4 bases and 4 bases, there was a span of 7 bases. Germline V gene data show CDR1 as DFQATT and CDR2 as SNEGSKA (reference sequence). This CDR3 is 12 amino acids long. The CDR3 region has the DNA TGCAGTGCTAAGGGGGATAATGAAAAACTGTTTTTT. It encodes CSAKGDNEKLFF.

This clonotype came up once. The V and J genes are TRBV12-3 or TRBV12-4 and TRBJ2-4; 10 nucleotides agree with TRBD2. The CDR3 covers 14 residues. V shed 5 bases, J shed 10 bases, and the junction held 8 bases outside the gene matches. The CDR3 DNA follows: TGTGCCAGCAGTGCCGGACTAGCGGTTCCGATTCAGTACTTC. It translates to CASSAGLAVPIQYF.

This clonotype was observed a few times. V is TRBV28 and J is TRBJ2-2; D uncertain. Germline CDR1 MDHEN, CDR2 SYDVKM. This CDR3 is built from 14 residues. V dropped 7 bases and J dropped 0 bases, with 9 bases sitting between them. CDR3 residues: CASIRRTNTGELFF. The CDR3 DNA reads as TGTGCCAGCATCAGGAGAACGAACACCGGGGAGCTGTTTTTT.

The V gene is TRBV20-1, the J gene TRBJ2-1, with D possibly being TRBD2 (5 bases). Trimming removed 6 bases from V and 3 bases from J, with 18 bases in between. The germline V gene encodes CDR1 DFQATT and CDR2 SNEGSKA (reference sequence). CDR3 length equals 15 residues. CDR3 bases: TGCAGTGCCTGCCCCACTAGTCGGGTCTACAATGAGCAGTTCTTC. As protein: CSACPTSRVYNEQFF.

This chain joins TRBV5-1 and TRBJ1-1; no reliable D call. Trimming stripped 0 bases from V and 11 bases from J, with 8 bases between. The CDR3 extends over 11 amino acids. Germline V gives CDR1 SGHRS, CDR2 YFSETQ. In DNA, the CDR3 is TGCGCCAGCAGCTTGGGGACGACCGCTTTCTTT. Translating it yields CASSLGTTAFF. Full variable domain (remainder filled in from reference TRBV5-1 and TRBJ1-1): KAGVTQTPRYLIKTRGQQVTLSCSPISGHRSVSWYQQTPGQGLQFLFEYFSETQRNKGNFPGRFSGRQFSNSRSEMNVSTLELGDSALYLCASSLGTTAFFGQGTRLTVV.